Only a few counts were recorded for the clone carrying this T cell receptor beta chain. Clones were sequenced by immunoSEQ multiplex PCR, and TCRdb holds only the in-frame ones, with some missing. The data hold 15,000 or so clones, with approximately 87% observed a single time. The germline V gene has CDR1 SGHKS and CDR2 YYEKEE (reference sequence). CDR3 length: 15 amino acids. Unmatched junction bases numbered 10, after V lost 4 bases and J lost 6 bases. These data originate in a study of blood T cell repertoires in COVID-19. The J gene is TRBJ1-2, the V gene TRBV5-5, with 9 bases identical to TRBD1. Sequencing used peripheral blood. This receptor was taken from a middle-aged man with active or convalescent COVID-19. CDR3 nucleotide sequence: TGTGCCAGCAGCCCCCGGGACAGGGTTTTCAATGGCTACACCTTC. Translated: CASSPRDRVFNGYTF. Combining the CDR3 with reference TRBV5-5 and TRBJ1-2 gives the whole variable domain DAGVTQSPTHLIKTRGQQVTLRCSPISGHKSVSWYQQVLGQGPQFIFQYYEKEERGRGNFPDRFSARQFPNYSSELNVNALLLGDSALYLCASSPRDRVFNGYTFGSGTRLTVV.